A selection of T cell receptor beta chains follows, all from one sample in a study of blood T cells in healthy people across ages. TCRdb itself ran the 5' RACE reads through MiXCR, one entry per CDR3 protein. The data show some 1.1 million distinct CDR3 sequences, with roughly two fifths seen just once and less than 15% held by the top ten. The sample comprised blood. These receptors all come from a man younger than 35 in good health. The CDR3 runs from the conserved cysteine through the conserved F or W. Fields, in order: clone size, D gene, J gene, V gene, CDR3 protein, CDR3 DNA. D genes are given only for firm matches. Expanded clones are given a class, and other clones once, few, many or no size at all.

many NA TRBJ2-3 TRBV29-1 CSVAEGNTQYF TGCAGCGTTGCCGAAGGAAATACGCAGTATTTT
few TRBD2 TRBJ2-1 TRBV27 CASSFGTSGGISSYNEQFF TGTGCCAGCAGTTTCGGGACTAGCGGGGGGATAAGCTCCTACAATGAGCAGTTCTTC
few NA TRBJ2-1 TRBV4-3 CASSQANDNEQFF TGCGCCAGCAGCCAAGCGAACGACAATGAGCAGTTCTTC
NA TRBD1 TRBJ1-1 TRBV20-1 CSAGTGGFTEAFF TGCAGTGCCGGGACAGGGGGCTTCACTGAAGCTTTCTTT
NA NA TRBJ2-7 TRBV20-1 CSARRRADTYEQYF TGCAGTGCTAGAAGGCGAGCGGATACCTACGAGCAGTACTTC
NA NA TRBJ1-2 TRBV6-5 CASTTARYGYTF TGTGCCAGCACGACAGCACGCTATGGCTACACCTTC
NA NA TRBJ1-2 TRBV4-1 CASSHPQMDRSSGYTF TGCGCCAGCAGCCACCCTCAAATGGACCGTTCCAGTGGCTACACCTTC
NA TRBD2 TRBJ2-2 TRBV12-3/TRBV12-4 CASRRGVDTGELFF TGTGCCAGCAGGCGGGGGGTGGATACCGGGGAGCTGTTTTTT
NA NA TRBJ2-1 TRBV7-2 CASSFVHNEQSF TGTGCCAGCAGCTTTGTGCACAATGAGCAGTCCTTC
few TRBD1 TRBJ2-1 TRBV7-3 CASSLTRGPYNGQFF TGTGCCAGCAGCTTAACAAGGGGGCCCTACAATGGGCAGTTCTTC
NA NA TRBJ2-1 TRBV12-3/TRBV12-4 CASSPKTASYNEQFF TGTGCCAGCAGTCCAAAGACAGCCTCCTACAATGAGCAGTTCTTC
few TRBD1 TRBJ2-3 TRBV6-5 CASSYQGQLTTDTQYF TGTGCCAGCAGTTACCAGGGACAGCTGACCACAGATACGCAGTATTTT
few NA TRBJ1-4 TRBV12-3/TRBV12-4 CASSLWPGREKLFF TGTGCCAGCAGTTTATGGCCCGGGAGAGAAAAACTGTTTTTT
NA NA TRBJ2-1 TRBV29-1 CSVEEQGRVQFF TGCAGCGTTGAAGAACAGGGTCGGGTACAGTTCTTC
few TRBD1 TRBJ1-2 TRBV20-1 CSARGTGNPYGYTF TGCAGTGCTAGAGGGACAGGGAATCCCTATGGCTACACCTTC
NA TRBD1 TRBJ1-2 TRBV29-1 CSVDGTGVFPGYTF TGCAGCGTTGATGGGACAGGGGTTTTTCCAGGCTACACCTTC
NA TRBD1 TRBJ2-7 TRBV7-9 CASSFRDSGSYNEQYF TGTGCCAGCAGCTTCCGGGACAGTGGGTCCTACAATGAGCAGTACTTC
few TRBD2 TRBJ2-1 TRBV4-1 CASSQKTGLAGSYNEQFF TGCGCCAGCAGCCAAAAGACCGGACTAGCGGGCTCTTACAATGAGCAGTTCTTC
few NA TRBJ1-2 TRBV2 CASRRDGANYGYTF TGTGCCAGCAGACGTGACGGAGCTAACTATGGCTACACCTTC
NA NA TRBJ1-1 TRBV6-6 CASSYSPFGEGTEAFF TGTGCCAGCAGTTACTCCCCATTCGGGGAAGGCACTGAAGCTTTCTTT
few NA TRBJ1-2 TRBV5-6 CASSLGTGYTF TGTGCCAGCAGCTTGGGAACCGGCTACACCTTC
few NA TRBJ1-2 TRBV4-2 CASSQAVGGGHSGYTF TGTGCCAGCAGCCAAGCCGTGGGGGGCGGGCACTCTGGCTACACCTTC
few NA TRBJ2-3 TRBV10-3 CATSRAGPADTQYF TGTGCCACCTCTCGTGCCGGACCGGCAGATACGCAGTATTTT
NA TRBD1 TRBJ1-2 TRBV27 CASSLTGGWGYTF TGTGCCAGCAGTCTGACAGGGGGCTGGGGCTACACCTTC
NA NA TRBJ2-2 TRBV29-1 CSVLHTGELFF TGCAGCGTTCTACACACCGGGGAGCTGTTTTTT
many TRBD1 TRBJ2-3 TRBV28 CASSVGTVTDTQYF TGTGCCAGCAGTGTCGGGACAGTAACAGATACGCAGTATTTT
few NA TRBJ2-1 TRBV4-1 CASSQAGVGYNEQFF TGCGCCAGCAGCCAAGCGGGGGTGGGGTACAATGAGCAGTTCTTC
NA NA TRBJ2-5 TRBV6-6 CASSYSNFETQYF TGTGCCAGCAGTTACTCGAACTTTGAGACCCAGTACTTC
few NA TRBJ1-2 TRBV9 CASSQDYFDGYTF TGTGCCAGCAGCCAGGACTATTTCGATGGCTACACCTTC
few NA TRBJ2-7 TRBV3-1 CAASRGPNNEQYF TGTGCCGCCAGCAGGGGTCCTAACAATGAGCAGTACTTC
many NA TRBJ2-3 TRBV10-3 CAISGRNESTDTQYF TGTGCCATCAGTGGGCGAAACGAAAGCACAGATACGCAGTATTTT
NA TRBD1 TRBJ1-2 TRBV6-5 CVTQHDRVNTF TGTGTCACTCAACACGACAGGGTTAACACCTTC
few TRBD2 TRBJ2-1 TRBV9 CASSAGLAPNNEQFF TGTGCCAGCAGCGCCGGACTAGCCCCTAACAATGAGCAGTTCTTC
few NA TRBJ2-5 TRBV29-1 CSVEPGQETQYF TGCAGCGTTGAACCCGGCCAAGAGACCCAGTACTTC
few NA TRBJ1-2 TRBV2 CASNLFGRVPGYGYTF TGTGCCAGCAATCTTTTCGGGCGAGTTCCCGGCTATGGCTACACCTTC
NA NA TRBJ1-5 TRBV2 CASADSGRANQPQHF TGTGCCAGCGCTGACTCGGGACGAGCCAATCAGCCCCAGCATTTT
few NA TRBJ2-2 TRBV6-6 CASSPTGGTGELFF TGTGCCAGCAGTCCAACCGGGGGCACCGGGGAGCTGTTTTTT
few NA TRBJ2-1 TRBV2 CASSEGAFYRLSVQFF TGTGCCAGCAGTGAAGGGGCCTTTTATCGTCTCTCGGTACAGTTCTTC
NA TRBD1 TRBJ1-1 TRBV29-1 CSALTGGTCEAFF TGCAGCGCATTGACAGGGGGGACTTGTGAAGCTTTCTTT
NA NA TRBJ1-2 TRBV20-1 CSARTGFANYGYTF TGCAGTGCTAGGACGGGATTCGCTAACTATGGCTACACCTTC
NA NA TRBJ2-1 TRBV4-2 CASSQDLSSSYNEQFF TGTGCCAGCAGCCAAGATTTGTCGAGCTCCTACAATGAGCAGTTCTTC
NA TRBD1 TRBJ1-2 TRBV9 CASSVEPGGEYGYTF TGTGCCAGCAGCGTAGAACCAGGGGGAGAATATGGCTACACCTTC
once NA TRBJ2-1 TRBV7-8 CASSSGGPRSSYKEQFF TGTGCCAGCAGCTCCGGGGGGCCAAGAAGCTCCTACAAGGAGCAGTTCTTC
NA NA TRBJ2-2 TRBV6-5 CASSYGTRRPNTGELFF TGTGCCAGCAGTTACGGTACGAGACGCCCGAACACCGGGGAGCTGTTTTTT
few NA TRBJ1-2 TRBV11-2 CASSLVLDSNYGYTF TGTGCCAGCAGCTTAGTTTTGGACAGTAACTATGGCTACACCTTC
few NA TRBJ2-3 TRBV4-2 CASSQDGLAQYF TGTGCCAGCAGCCAAGATGGGCTCGCGCAGTATTTT